These T cell receptor beta chains were read from a single sample in a study of T cells expressing NK-cell markers. TCRdb re-called the 5' RACE reads and gives one entry per CDR3 protein, without DNA. This sample's clone table lists more than 400,000 distinct CDR3 sequences. The source material was blood T cells: a sorted CD56 or NKG2C T cell subset, CD4+ or CD8+ T cells, or bulk PBMC T cells (not recorded which). Receptors were obtained from a woman between 18 and 75 years old in good health. The CDR3 runs from the conserved cysteine through the conserved F or W.

CDR3aa	v_gene	j_gene
CASSFELAAQYF	TRBV7-2	TRBJ2-3
CSARDFGEGSYEQYF	TRBV20-1	TRBJ2-7
CASKRTVTGPNEQFF	TRBV14	TRBJ2-1
CASSHGANSYNEQFF	TRBV9	TRBJ2-1
CASSPDRGQPQHF	TRBV18	TRBJ1-5
CSARDRANTEAFF	TRBV20-1	TRBJ1-1
CASSFDTVSQYEQYF	TRBV5-6	TRBJ2-7
CAWIAIGGNTIYF	TRBV30	TRBJ1-3
CSVRDRGLTDTQYF	TRBV29-1	TRBJ2-3
CASSFSRTSYNEQFF	TRBV6-2/TRBV6-3	TRBJ2-1
CASSYGLVNTGELFF	TRBV28	TRBJ2-2
CAISGTGGRDSNQPQHF	TRBV10-3	TRBJ1-5
CATSDLPGELFF	TRBV24-1	TRBJ2-2
CASSPPDTYEQYF	TRBV25-1	TRBJ2-7
CSVAGTENTEAFF	TRBV29-1	TRBJ1-1
CASSLDIQETQYF	TRBV5-4	TRBJ2-5
CASSLEEGSYGYTF	TRBV7-9	TRBJ1-2
CSAKQSNQPQHF	TRBV20-1	TRBJ1-5
CASTPSGGKQETQYF	TRBV12-3/TRBV12-4	TRBJ2-5
CSVTARTQGGANVLTF	TRBV29-1	TRBJ2-6
CASSHPGPGPYNEQFF	TRBV5-4	TRBJ2-1
CASSLGGDSRGYTF	TRBV7-2	TRBJ1-2
CASSPGPSPYEQYF	TRBV18	TRBJ2-7
CSGESYSYNEQFF	TRBV20-1	TRBJ2-1
CASDTGGGQPQHF	TRBV28	TRBJ1-5
CASSQWGRNTEAFF	TRBV3-1	TRBJ1-1
CSAAYSNQPQHF	TRBV20-1	TRBJ1-5
CASTPGTSALYPYYEQYF	TRBV12-3/TRBV12-4	TRBJ2-7
CASSQDRSGSNQPQHF	TRBV4-3	TRBJ1-5
CASSYGLNQPQHF	TRBV6-6	TRBJ1-5
CASSPGGRVTGELFF	TRBV7-3	TRBJ2-2